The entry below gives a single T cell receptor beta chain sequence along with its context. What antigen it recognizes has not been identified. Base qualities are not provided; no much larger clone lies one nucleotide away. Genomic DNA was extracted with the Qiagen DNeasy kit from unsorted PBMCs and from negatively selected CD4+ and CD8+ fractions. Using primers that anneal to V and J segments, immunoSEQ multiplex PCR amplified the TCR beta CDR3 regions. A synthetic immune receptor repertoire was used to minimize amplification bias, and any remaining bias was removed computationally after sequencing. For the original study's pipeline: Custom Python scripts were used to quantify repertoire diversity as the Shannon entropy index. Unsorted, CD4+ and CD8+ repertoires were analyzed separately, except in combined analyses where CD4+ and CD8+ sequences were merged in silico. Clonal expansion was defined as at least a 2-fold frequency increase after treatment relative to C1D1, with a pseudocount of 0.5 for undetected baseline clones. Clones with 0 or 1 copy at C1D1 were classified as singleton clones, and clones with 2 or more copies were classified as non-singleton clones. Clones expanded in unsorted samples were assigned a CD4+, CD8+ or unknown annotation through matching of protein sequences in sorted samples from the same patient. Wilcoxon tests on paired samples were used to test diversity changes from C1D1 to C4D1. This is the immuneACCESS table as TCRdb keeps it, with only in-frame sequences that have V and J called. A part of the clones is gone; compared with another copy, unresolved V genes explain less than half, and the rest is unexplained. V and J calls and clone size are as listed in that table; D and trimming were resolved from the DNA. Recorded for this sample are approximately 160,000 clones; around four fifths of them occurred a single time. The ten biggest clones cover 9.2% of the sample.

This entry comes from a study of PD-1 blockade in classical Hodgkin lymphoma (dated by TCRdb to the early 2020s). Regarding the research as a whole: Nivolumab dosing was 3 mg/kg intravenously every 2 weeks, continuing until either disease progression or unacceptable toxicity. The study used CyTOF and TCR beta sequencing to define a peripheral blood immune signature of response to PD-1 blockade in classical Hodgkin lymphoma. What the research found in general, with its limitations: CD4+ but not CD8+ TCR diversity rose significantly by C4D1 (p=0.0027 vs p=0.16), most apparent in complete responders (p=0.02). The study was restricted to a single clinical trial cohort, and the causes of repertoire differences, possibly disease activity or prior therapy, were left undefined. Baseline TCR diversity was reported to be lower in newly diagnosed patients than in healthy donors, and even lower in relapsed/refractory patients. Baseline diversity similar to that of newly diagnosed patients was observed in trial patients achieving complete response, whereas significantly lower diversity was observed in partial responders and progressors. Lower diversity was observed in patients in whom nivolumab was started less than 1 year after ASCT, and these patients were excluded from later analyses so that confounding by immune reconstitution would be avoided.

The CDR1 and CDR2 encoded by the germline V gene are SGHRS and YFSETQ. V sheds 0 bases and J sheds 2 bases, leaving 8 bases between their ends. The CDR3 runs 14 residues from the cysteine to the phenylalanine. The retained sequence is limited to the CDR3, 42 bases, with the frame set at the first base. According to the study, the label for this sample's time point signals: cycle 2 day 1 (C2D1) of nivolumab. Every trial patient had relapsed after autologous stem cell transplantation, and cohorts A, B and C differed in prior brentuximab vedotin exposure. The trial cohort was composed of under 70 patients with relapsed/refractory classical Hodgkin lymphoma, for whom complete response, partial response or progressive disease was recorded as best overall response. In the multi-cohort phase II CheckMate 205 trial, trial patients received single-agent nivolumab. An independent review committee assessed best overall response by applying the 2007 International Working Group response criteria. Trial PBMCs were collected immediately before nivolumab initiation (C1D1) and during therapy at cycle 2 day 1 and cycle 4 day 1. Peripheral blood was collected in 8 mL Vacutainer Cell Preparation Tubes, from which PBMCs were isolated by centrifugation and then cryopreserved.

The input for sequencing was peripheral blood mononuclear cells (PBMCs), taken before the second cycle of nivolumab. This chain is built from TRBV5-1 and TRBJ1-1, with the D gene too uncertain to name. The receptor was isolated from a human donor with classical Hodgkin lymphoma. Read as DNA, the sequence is TGCGCCAGCAGCTTGGAGTGGGCTAACACTGAAGCTTTCTTT. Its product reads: CASSLEWANTEAFF.